The 15 T cell receptor beta chains given below trace back to one sample, sequenced in a study of tumor T cells in aggressive B-cell lymphoma. The protocol was immunoSEQ multiplex PCR, while the TCRdb copy is restricted to in-frame clones and leaves out a portion. The table includes about 9,900 clones, 85% detected once. Specimen: tumor tissue. The receptors shown here come from an adult with diffuse large B cell lymphoma.

V and J are TRBV15 and TRBJ2-2, with 8 bases aligning to TRBD2. V was pared by 8 bases and J by 3 bases, with 8 bases of the junction left unmatched. This CDR3 has 15 amino acids. The germline gives CDR1 LNHNV, CDR2 YYDKDF (reference sequence). This CDR3 is CATGRGGYDTGELFF. Here the CDR3 DNA reads TGTGCCACCGGTCGCGGGGGGTACGACACCGGGGAGCTGTTTTTT.

The V call is TRBV5-1, the J call TRBJ2-7; D may be TRBD2 (7 bases). Per germline, CDR1 SGHRS and CDR2 YFSETQ. The CDR3 runs to 11 residues. The CDR3 is CPGGGSREQYF. CDR3 DNA: TGCCCCGGGGGCGGGAGTCGAGAGCAGTACTTC.

This clone has a handful of counts. The V call is TRBV27, the J call TRBJ2-3, with D perhaps matching TRBD1 (6 bases). Trimming cost V 6 bases and J 5 bases, with 12 bases left between them. Per the germline V gene, CDR1 is MNHEY and CDR2 is SMNVEV (reference sequence). The CDR3 sequence is 13 residues long. The CDR3 is CASSRDKQDTQYF. CDR3 bases: TGTGCCAGCAGCCGGGACAAACAAGATACGCAGTATTTT.

The chain carries TRBV6-6 and TRBJ1-2, with a weak D call TRBD1 (5 bases). V gave up 8 bases and J gave up 8 bases, with 12 bases separating them. Germline V lookup: CDR1 MNHNY, CDR2 SVGAGI (reference sequence). The CDR3 is 11 amino acids. CDR3 DNA: TGTGCCAGCGGGGGGGTGAGCGGCTACACCTTC. Protein: CASGGVSGYTF.

This clone was recorded once. The chain joins TRBV20-1 to TRBJ2-7; the D is unclear. CDR3 length: 11 residues. Germline lookup yields CDR1 DFQATT and CDR2 SNEGSKA (reference sequence). The V and J ends lost 4 bases and 3 bases respectively, with 7 bases between them. CDR3 sequence (DNA): TGCAGTGCTACCACGCGCTACGAGCAGTACTTC. Translation: CSATTRYEQYF.

This sequence joins TRBV7-9 and TRBJ2-1; no clear D gene. V lost 2 bases, J lost 0 bases, and 8 bases lay in between. CDR1 is SEHNR, CDR2 FQNEAQ, per germline (reference sequence). The CDR3 runs to 15 residues. DNA for the CDR3: TGTGCCAGCAGCTTAAGAGATTTCTCCTACAATGAGCAGTTCTTC. Translated: CASSLRDFSYNEQFF.

This clone was seen a few times. The gene calls are TRBV6-1 and TRBJ2-7, with 8 bases that match TRBD2. Trimming at V came to 2 bases and at J to 6 bases, leaving 9 bases not matched to a gene. The CDR3 contains 15 residues. Germline CDR1 and CDR2: MNHNS and SASEGT. The CDR3 region is CASSEIAGGSGEQYF. CDR3 bases: TGTGCCAGCAGTGAAATTGCGGGAGGTTCTGGCGAGCAGTACTTC.

DNA for the CDR3: TGTGCCAGCAGCTTGGACAGGGTGGGAACAGATACGCAGTATTTT. Protein product: CASSLDRVGTDTQYF. The gene calls are TRBV5-6 and TRBJ2-3; possible D gene TRBD1, 6 bases. The CDR3 runs to 15 residues. CDR1 SGHDT and CDR2 YYEEEE come from the germline V gene. The V gene lost 0 bases and the J gene lost 3 bases, with 11 bases spanning the gap.

The chain has TRBV30 and TRBJ1-5; D call uncertain. V lost 0 bases and J 7 bases, leaving 10 bases between the germline ends. This CDR3 is 13 amino acids long. Germline V gives CDR1 GTSNPN, CDR2 SVGIG (reference sequence). The CDR3 DNA reads as TGTGCCTGGAGTGTCGGGGTCTTGCAGCCCCAGCATTTT. This translates into CAWSVGVLQPQHF.

This chain uses TRBV6-1 with TRBJ1-6, with D unresolved. Germline loops: CDR1 MNHNS, CDR2 SASEGT. The V end lost 7 bases, the J end lost 7 bases, and 14 bases lay between the germline ends. This CDR3 region has 14 residues. The CDR3 region has the DNA TGTGCCAGCAAAATGGTGGCGGAAAATTCACCCCTCCACTTT. Protein sequence: CASKMVAENSPLHF.

The chain employs TRBV5-5 and TRBJ1-4; D perhaps matches TRBD1 (5 bases). The CDR3 has 16 amino acids. Germline values: CDR1 SGHKS, CDR2 YYEKEE (reference sequence). V was pared by 0 bases and J by 1 base, with 10 bases between. CDR3 DNA sequence: TGTGCCAGCAGCTTGGTCAGGGTGGGAACTAATGAAAAACTGTTTTTT. It codes for CASSLVRVGTNEKLFF.

This chain uses TRBV9 with TRBJ2-5, with no clear D. The CDR3 totals 14 residues. Trimming removed 0 bases from V and 0 bases from J, with 6 bases in between. The germline V gene has CDR1 SGDLS and CDR2 YYNGEE. The CDR3 here is CASSVAQYQETQYF. Written as DNA, the CDR3 is TGTGCCAGCAGCGTAGCCCAGTACCAAGAGACCCAGTACTTC.

This sequence joins TRBV5-1 and TRBJ2-1, with 9 nucleotides matching TRBD2. The germline gives CDR1 SGHRS, CDR2 YFSETQ. The CDR3 is made up of 14 amino acids. After removal of 5 bases from V and 3 bases from J, the junction contained 3 bases not matched to a gene. The CDR3 protein is CASRASGNYNEQFF. CDR3 DNA sequence: TGCGCCAGCAGGGCTAGCGGGAACTACAATGAGCAGTTCTTC.

This chain uses TRBV11-2 with TRBJ2-1; D may be TRBD1 (6 bases). The V gene lost 0 bases and the J gene lost 16 bases, with 16 bases spanning the gap. Per the germline V gene, CDR1 is SGHAT and CDR2 is FQNNGV. This CDR3 has 13 residues. The chain's CDR3 is CASSLDRAGANFF. As DNA, the CDR3 is TGTGCCAGCAGCTTAGATCGCGCAGGGGCTAACTTCTTC.

This sequence joins TRBV5-1 and TRBJ2-7, with a tentative D call TRBD1 (6 bases). In germline, CDR1 is SGHRS, CDR2 YFSETQ. There are 14 residues in the CDR3. V gave up 4 bases and J gave up 3 bases, with 14 bases separating them. The CDR3 sequence: CASSQTMDSYEQYF. The CDR3 coding sequence is TGCGCCAGCAGCCAGACAATGGACAGCTACGAGCAGTACTTC.